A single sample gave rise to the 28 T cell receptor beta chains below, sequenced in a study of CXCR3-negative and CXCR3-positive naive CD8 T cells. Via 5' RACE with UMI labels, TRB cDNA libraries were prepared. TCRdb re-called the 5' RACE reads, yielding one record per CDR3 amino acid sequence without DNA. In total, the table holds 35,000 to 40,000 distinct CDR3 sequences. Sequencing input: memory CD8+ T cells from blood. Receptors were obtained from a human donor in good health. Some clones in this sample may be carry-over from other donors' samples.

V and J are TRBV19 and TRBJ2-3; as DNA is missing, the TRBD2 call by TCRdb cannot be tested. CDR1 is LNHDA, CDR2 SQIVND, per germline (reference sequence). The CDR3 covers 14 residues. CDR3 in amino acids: CASSIAGGTDTQYF.

Here the CDR3 reads CASSRGQGMNTEAFF. The chain employs TRBV7-8 and TRBJ1-1; TCRdb's D call of TRBD1 is untestable without DNA. This CDR3 is built from 15 residues. Germline V gene data show CDR1 as SGHVS and CDR2 as FQNEAQ.

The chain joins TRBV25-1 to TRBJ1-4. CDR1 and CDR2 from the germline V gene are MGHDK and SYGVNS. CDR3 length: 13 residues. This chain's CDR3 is CASSEWGEEKLFF.

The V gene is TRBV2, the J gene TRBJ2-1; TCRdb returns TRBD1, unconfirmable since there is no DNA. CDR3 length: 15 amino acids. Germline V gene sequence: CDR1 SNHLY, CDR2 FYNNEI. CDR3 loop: CASSDGWTEKNEQFF.

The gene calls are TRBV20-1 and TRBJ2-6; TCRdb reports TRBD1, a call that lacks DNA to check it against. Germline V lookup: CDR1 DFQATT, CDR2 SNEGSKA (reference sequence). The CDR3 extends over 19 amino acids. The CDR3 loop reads CSAKRPPDRKRSGANVLTF.

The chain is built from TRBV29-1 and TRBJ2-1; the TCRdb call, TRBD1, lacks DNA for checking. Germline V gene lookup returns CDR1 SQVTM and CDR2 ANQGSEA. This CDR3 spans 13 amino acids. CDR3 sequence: CSARDRDYNEQFF.

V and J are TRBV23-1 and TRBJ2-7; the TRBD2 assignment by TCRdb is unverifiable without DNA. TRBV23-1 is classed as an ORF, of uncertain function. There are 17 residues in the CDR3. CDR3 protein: CASSQRPGPPGGYEQYF.

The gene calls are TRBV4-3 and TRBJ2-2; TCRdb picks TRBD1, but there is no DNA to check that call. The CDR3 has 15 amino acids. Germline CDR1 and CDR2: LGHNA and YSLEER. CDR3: CASSPQGGDTGELFF.

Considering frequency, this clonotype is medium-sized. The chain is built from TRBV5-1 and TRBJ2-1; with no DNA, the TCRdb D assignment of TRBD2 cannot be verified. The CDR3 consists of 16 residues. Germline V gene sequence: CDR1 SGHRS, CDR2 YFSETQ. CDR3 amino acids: CASSLEGGGAYNEQFF.

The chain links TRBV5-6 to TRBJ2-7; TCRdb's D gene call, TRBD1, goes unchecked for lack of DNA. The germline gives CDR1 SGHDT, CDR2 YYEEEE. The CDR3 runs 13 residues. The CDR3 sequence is CASSGHSSYEQYF.

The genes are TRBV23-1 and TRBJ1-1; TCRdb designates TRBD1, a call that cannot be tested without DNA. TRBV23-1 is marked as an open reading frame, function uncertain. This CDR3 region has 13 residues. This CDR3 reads CASSPLHDAEAFF.

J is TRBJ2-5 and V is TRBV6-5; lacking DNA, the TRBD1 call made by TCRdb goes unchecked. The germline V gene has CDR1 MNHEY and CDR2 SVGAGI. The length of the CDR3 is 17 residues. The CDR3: CASSYNRDPKLLETQYF.

The chain's CDR3 is CASSPGTTNWETQYF. The chain recombines TRBV7-8 with TRBJ2-5; TCRdb outputs TRBD2, but without DNA this stays unchecked. Germline V gene lookup returns CDR1 SGHVS and CDR2 FQNEAQ. The CDR3 has 15 residues.

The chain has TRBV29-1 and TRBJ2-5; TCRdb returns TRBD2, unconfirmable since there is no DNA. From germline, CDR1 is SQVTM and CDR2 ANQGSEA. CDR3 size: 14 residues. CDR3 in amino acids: CSVEDWTSQETQYF.

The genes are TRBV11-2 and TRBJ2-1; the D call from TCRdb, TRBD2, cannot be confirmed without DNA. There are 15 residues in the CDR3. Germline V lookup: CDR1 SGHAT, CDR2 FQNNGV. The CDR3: CASSPSGGSYNEQFF. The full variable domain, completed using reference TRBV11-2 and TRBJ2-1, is EAGVAQSPRYKIIEKRQSVAFWCNPISGHATLYWYQQILGQGPKLLIQFQNNGVVDDSQLPKDRFSAERLKGVDSTLKIQPAKLEDSAVYLCASSPSGGSYNEQFFGPGTRLTVL.

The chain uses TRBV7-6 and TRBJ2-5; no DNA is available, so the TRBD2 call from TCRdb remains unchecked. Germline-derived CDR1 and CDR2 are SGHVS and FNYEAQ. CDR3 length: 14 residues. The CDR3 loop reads CASSLTAGQETQYF.

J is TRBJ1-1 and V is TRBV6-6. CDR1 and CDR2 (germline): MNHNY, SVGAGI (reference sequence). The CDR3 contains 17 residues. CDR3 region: CASSYSNAGQGRAEAFF.

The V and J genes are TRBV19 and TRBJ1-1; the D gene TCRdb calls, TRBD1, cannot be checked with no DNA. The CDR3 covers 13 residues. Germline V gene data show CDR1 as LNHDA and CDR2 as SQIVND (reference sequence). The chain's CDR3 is CASCDSAYTEAFF.

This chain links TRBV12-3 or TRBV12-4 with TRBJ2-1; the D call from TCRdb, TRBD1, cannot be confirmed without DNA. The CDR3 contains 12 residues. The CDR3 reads CASTSGGVEQFF.

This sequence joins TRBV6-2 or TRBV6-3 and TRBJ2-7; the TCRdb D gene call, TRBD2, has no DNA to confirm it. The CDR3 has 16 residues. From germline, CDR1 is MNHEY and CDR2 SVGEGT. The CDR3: CASRSRWPVGRDEQYF.

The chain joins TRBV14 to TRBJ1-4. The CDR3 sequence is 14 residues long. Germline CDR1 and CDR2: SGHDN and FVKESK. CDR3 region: CASSLDATNEKLFF.

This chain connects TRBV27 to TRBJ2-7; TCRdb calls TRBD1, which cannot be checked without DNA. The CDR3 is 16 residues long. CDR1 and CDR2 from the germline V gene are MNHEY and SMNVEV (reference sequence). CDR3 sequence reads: CASSLLGQADRGEQYF.

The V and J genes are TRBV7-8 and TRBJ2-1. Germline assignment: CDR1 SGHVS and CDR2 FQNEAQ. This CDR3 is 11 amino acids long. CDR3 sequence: CASSFNYEQFF.

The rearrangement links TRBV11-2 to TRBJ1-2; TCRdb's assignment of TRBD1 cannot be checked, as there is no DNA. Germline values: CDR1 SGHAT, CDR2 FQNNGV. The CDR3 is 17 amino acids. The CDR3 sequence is CASSLGGGAAENYGYTF.

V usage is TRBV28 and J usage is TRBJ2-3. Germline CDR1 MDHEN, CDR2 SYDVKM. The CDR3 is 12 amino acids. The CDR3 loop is CASSEWADTQYF.

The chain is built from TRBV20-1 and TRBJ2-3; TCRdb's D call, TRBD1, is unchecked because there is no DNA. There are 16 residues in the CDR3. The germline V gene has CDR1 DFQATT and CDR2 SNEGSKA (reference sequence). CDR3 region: CSARDRGTPDTDTQYF.

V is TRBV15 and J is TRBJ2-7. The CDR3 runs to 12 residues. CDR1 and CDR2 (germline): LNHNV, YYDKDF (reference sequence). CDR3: CATGDAAYEQYF.

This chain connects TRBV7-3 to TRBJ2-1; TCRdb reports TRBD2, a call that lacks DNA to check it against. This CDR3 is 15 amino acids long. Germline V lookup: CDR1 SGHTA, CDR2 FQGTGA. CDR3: CASSLTEGLLDEQFF.